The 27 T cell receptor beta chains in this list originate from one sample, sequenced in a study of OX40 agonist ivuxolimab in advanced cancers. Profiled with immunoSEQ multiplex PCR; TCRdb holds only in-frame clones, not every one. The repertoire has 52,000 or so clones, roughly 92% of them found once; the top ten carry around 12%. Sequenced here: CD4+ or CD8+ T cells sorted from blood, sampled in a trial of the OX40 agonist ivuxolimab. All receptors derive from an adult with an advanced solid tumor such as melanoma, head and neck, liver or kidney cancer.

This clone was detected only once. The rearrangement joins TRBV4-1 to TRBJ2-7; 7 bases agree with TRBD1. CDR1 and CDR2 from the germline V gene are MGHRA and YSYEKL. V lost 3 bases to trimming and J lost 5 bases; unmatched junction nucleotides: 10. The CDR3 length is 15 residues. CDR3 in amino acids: CASSQPGQSGDEQYF. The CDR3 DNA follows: TGCGCCAGCAGCCAGCCGGGACAGTCCGGCGACGAGCAGTACTTC.

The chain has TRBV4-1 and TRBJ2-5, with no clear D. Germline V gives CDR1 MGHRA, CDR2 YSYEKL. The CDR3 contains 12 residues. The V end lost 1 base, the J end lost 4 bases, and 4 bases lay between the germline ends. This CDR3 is CASSQGVETQYF. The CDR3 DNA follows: TGCGCCAGCAGCCAAGGTGTAGAGACCCAGTACTTC.

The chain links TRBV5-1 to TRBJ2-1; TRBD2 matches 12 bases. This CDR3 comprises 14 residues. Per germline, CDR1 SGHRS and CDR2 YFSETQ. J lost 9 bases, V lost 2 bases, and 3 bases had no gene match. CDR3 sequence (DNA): TGCGCCAGCAGCTTACTAGCGGGAGGAGGTGAGCAGTTCTTC. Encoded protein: CASSLLAGGGEQFF.

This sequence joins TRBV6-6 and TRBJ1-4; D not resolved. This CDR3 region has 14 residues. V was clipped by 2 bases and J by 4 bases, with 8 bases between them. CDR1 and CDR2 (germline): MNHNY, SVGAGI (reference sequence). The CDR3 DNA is TGTGCCAGCAGTTACCACCCAGTTAATGAAAAACTGTTTTTT. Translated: CASSYHPVNEKLFF.

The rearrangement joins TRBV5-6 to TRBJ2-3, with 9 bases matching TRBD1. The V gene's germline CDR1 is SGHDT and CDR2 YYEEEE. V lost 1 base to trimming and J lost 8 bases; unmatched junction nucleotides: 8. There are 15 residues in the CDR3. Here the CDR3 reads CASSLRDRERGTQYF. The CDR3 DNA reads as TGTGCCAGCAGCTTGCGGGACAGGGAAAGGGGTACGCAGTATTTT.

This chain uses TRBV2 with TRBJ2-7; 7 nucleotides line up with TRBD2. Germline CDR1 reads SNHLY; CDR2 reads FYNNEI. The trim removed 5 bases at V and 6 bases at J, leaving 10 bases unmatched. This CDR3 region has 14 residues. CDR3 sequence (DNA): TGTGCCAGCAGTTATGGCCCTACTAGCGCCGAGCAGTACTTC. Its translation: CASSYGPTSAEQYF.

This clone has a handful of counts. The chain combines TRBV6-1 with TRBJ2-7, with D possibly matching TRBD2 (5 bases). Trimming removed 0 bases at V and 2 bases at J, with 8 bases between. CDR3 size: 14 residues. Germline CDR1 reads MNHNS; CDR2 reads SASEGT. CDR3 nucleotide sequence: TGTGCCAGCAGTGAAGCTCTGGAGGCCTACGAGCAGTACTTC. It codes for CASSEALEAYEQYF.

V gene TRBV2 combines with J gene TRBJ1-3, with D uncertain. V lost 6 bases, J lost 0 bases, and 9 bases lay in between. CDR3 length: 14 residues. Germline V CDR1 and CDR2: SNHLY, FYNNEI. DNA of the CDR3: TGTGCCAGCAGGTCCCCGGACTCTGGAAACACCATATATTTT. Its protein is CASRSPDSGNTIYF.

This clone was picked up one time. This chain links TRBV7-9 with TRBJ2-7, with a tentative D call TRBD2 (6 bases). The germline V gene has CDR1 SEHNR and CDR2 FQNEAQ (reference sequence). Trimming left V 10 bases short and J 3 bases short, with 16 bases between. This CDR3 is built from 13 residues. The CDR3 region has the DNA TGTGCCACCTCCCGGGACTTGGACTACGAGCAGTACTTC. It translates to CATSRDLDYEQYF.

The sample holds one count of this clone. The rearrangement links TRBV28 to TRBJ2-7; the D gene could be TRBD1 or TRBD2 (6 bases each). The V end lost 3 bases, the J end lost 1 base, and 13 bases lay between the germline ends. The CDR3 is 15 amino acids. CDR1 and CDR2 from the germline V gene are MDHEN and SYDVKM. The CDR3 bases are TGTGCCAGCAGTTTTAGGGGGGAAAAATCCTACGAGCAGTACTTC. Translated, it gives CASSFRGEKSYEQYF.

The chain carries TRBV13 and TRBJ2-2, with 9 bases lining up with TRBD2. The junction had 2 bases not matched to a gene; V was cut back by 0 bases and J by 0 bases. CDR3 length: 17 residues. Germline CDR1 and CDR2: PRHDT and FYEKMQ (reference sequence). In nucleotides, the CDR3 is TGTGCCAGCAGCTTAGGGGGACTAGCTTCGAACACCGGGGAGCTGTTTTTT. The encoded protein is CASSLGGLASNTGELFF.

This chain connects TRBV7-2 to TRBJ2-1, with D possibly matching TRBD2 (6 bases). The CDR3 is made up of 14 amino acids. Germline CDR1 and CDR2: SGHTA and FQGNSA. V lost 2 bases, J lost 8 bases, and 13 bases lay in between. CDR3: CASSLPGLPHEQFF. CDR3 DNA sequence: TGTGCCAGCAGCTTACCGGGACTTCCTCATGAGCAGTTCTTC.

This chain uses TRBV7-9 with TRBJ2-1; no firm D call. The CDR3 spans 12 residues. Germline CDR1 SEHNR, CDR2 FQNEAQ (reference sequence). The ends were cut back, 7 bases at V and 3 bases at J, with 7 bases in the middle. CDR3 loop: CASNPVYNEQFF. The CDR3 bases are TGTGCCAGCAATCCCGTCTACAATGAGCAGTTCTTC.

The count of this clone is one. The CDR3 loop reads CASSPGLANEKLFF. The CDR3 coding sequence is TGTGCCAGCAGTCCCGGTTTGGCTAATGAAAAACTGTTTTTT. The chain carries TRBV28 and TRBJ1-4; D is ambiguous. Trimming removed 5 bases at V and 3 bases at J, with 10 bases between. This CDR3 is 14 amino acids long. The V gene's germline CDR1 is MDHEN and CDR2 SYDVKM.

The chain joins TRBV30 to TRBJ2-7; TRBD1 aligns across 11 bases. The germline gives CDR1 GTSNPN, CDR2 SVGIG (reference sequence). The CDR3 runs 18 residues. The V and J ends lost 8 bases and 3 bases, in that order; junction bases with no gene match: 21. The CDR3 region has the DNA TGTGCCCGGGAGATTGGGACAGGGGGTCGAGCGGGAGTCTACGAGCAGTACTTC. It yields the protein CAREIGTGGRAGVYEQYF.

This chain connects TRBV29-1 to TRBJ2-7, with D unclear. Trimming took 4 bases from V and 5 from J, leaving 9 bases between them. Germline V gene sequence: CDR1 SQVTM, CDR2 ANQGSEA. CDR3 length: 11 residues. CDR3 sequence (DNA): TGCAGCGTTGTAGGTGGAAACGAGCAGTACTTC. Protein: CSVVGGNEQYF.

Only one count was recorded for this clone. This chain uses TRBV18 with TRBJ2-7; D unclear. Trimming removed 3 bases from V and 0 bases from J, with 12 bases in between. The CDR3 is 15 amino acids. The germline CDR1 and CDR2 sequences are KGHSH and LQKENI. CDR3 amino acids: CASSPIPRGSYEQYF. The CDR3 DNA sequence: TGTGCCAGCTCACCCATCCCCCGAGGCTCCTACGAGCAGTACTTC. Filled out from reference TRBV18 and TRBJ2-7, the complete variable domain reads NAGVMQNPRHLVRRRGQEARLRCSPMKGHSHVYWYRQLPEEGLKFMVYLQKENIIDESGMPKERFSAEFPKEGPSILRIQQVVRGDSAAYFCASSPIPRGSYEQYFGPGTRLTVT.

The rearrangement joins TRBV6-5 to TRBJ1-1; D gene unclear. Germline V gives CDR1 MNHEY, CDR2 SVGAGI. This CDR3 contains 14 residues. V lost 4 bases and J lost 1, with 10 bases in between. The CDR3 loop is CASSLDGGNTEAFF. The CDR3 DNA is TGTGCCAGCAGTTTGGACGGAGGGAACACTGAAGCTTTCTTT.

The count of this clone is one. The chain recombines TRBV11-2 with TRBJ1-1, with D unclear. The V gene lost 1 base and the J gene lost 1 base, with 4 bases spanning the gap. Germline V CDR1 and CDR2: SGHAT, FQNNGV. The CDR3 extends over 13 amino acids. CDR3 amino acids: CASSLGRNTEAFF. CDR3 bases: TGTGCCAGCAGCTTAGGAAGGAACACTGAAGCTTTCTTT.

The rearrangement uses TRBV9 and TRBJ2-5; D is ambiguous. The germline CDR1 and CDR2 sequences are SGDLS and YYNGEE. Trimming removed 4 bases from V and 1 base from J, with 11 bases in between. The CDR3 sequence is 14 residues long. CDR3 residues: CASSNGRIQETQYF. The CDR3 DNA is TGTGCCAGCAGCAACGGACGGATCCAAGAGACCCAGTACTTC. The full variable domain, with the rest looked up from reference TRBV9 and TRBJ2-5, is DSGVTQTPKHLITATGQRVTLRCSPRSGDLSVYWYQQSLDQGLQFLIQYYNGEERAKGNILERFSAQQFPDLHSELNLSSLELGDSALYFCASSNGRIQETQYFGPGTRLLVL.

The CDR3 DNA follows: TGTGCCTTCCCTAATCCAGGGGGCGCAGGCTATGGCTACACCTTC. Protein: CAFPNPGGAGYGYTF. V is TRBV30 and J is TRBJ1-2; 8 bases agree with TRBD1. The CDR3 has 15 amino acids. Germline V gives CDR1 GTSNPN, CDR2 SVGIG (reference sequence). V gave up 7 bases and J gave up 4 bases; unmatched junction bases: 14.

This chain's CDR3 is CASSPRTGSFADTQYF. CDR3 in DNA: TGTGCCAGCAGCCCACGGACAGGGTCCTTTGCAGATACGCAGTATTTT. The chain recombines TRBV5-6 with TRBJ2-3; 8 positions agree with TRBD1. The CDR3 spans 16 residues. Unmatched junction bases numbered 11, after V lost 4 bases and J lost 4 bases. Germline CDR1 and CDR2: SGHDT and YYEEEE. Full variable domain (missing parts from reference TRBV5-6 and TRBJ2-3): DAGVTQSPTHLIKTRGQQVTLRCSPKSGHDTVSWYQQALGQGPQFIFQYYEEEERQRGNFPDRFSGHQFPNYSSELNVNALLLGDSALYLCASSPRTGSFADTQYFGPGTRLTVL.

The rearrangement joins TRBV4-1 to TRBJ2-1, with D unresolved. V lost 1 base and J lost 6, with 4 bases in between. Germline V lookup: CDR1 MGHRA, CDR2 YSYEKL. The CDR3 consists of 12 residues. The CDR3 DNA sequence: TGCGCCAGCAGCCAAGGAGTCAATGAGCAGTTCTTC. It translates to CASSQGVNEQFF.

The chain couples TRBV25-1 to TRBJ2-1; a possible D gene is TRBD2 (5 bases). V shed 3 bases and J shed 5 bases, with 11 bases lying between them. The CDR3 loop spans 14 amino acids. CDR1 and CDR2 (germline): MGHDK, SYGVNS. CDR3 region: CASSESGLHNEQFF. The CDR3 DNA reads TGTGCCAGCAGTGAGTCCGGACTCCACAATGAGCAGTTCTTC.

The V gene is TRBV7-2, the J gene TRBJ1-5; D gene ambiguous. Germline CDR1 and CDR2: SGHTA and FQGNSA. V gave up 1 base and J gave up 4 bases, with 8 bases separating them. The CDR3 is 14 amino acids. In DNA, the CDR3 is TGTGCCAGCAGCTTAGGGGTAGTTAATCAGCCCCAGCATTTT. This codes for CASSLGVVNQPQHF.

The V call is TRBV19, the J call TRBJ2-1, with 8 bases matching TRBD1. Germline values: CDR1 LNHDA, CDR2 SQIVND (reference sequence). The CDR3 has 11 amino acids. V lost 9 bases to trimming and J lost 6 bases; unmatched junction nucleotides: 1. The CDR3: CASDRGNEQFF. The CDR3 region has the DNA TGTGCCAGCGACAGGGGCAATGAGCAGTTCTTC.

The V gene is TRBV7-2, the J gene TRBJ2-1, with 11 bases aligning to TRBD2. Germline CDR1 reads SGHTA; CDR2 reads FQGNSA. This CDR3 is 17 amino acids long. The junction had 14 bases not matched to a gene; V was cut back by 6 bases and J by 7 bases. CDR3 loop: CASSSPGLAVLWNEQFF. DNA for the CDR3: TGTGCCAGCAGTTCTCCGGGACTAGCGGTTCTCTGGAATGAGCAGTTCTTC.